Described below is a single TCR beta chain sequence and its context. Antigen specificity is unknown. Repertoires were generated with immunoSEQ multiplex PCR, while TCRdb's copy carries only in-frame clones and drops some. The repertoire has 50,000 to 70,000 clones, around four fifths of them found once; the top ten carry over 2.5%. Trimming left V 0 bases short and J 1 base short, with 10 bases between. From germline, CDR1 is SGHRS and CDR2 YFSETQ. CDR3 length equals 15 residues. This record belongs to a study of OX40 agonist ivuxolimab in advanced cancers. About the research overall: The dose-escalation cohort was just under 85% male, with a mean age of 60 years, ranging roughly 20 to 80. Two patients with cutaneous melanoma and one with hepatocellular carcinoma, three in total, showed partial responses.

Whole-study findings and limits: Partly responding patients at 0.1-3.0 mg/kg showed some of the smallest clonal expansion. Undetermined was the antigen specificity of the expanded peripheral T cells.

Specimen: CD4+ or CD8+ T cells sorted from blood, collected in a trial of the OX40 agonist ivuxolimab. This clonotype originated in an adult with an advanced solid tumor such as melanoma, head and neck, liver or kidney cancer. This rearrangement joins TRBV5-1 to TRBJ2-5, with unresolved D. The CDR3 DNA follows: TGCGCCAGCAGCTTGGGTCTTTTACCCCAAGAGACCCAGTACTTC. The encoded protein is CASSLGLLPQETQYF.